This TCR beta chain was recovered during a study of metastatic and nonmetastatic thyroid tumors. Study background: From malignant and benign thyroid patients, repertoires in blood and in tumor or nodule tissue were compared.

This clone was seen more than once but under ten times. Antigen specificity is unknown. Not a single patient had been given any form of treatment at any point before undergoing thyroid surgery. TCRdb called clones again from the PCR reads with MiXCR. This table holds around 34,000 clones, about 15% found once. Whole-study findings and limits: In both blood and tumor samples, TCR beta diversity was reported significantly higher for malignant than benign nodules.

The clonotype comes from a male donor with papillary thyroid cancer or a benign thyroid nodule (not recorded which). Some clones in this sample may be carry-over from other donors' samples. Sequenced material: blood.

The CDR3 spells CASSSTSGGTGELFF. The CDR3 region has the DNA TGTGCCAGCAGTTCTACTAGCGGGGGAACCGGGGAGCTGTTTTTT. The J gene is TRBJ2-2, the V gene TRBV6-2 or TRBV6-3; 11 positions agree with TRBD2. The CDR3 covers 15 residues. V dropped 4 bases and J dropped 5; count of bases not matched to a gene: 3. CDR1 and CDR2 from the germline V gene are MNHEY and SVGEGT.